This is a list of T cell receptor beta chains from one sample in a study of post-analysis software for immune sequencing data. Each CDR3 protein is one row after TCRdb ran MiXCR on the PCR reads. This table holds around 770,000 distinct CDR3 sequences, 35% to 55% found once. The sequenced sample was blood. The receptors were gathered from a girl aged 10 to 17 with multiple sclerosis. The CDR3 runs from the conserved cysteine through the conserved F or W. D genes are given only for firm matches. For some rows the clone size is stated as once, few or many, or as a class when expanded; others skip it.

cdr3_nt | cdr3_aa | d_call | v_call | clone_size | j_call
TGTGCCAGCACCTCGCCTAACCTAGCCAAAAACATTCAGTACTTC | CASTSPNLAKNIQYF | - | TRBV7-2 | - | TRBJ2-4
TGCGCCAGCAGCTGGGGCGTGGGACGGACCTACGAGCAGTACTTC | CASSWGVGRTYEQYF | - | TRBV5-1 | - | TRBJ2-7
TGCAGTGCTAGAGATCAGGGGTCCACAGATACGCAGTATTTT | CSARDQGSTDTQYF | - | TRBV20-1 | - | TRBJ2-3
TGCAGCGCTAGACCCCTCTGGGGGCAGGGGGTGGATCAGCCCCAGCATTTT | CSARPLWGQGVDQPQHF | TRBD1 | TRBV20-1 | - | TRBJ1-5
TGTGCCAGCAGCCAAGTTGCGACCAACACTGAAGCTTTCTTT | CASSQVATNTEAFF | - | TRBV3-1 | - | TRBJ1-1
TGTGCCACCAGTGATTTGGGGCAGGGGGGGCGTTTCAATGAGCAGTTCTTC | CATSDLGQGGRFNEQFF | - | TRBV24-1 | - | TRBJ2-1
TGTGCCAGCAGCCGAGGCGGGGTGGTGGCTGAAAAACTGTTTTTT | CASSRGGVVAEKLFF | - | TRBV12-3/TRBV12-4 | few | TRBJ1-4
TGCAGCTCTGGGGCAGGGGAGGATACGCAGTATTTT | CSSGAGEDTQYF | - | TRBV29-1 | few | TRBJ2-3
TGTGCCAGCAGTTTACGGGGAAGGCAGCCCCAGCATTTT | CASSLRGRQPQHF | - | TRBV12-3/TRBV12-4 | few | TRBJ1-5
TGCAGCGTTGGTCTAGGCTACGAGCAGTACTTC | CSVGLGYEQYF | - | TRBV29-1 | - | TRBJ2-7
TGTGCCAGCAGCGTAGGGGCCCAGCAGGGTTATCGCTATGGCTACACCTTC | CASSVGAQQGYRYGYTF | - | TRBV9 | - | TRBJ1-2
TGTGCCAGCAGTTTCGGGCAGGGACTAGCGGGAGGCCGCTACAATGAGCAGTTCTTC | CASSFGQGLAGGRYNEQFF | TRBD2 | TRBV28 | - | TRBJ2-1
TGTGCCACCAGTGATGGGTACCAAGAGACCCAGTACTTC | CATSDGYQETQYF | - | TRBV24-1 | - | TRBJ2-5
TGCAGTGCTGTTGGACTAGCGGGAGCCCAAGAGACCCAGTACTTC | CSAVGLAGAQETQYF | TRBD2 | TRBV20-1 | - | TRBJ2-5
TGTGCCAGCAGCTTAGCTATGAACAATGAGCAGTTCTTC | CASSLAMNNEQFF | - | TRBV7-9 | - | TRBJ2-1
TGTGCCAGCAGTTACGGGCTGACTAGCGGACCCTACGAGCAGTACTTC | CASSYGLTSGPYEQYF | TRBD2 | TRBV6-2/TRBV6-3 | - | TRBJ2-7
TGCAGTGCTGACAGCCGGGACTCCTCCTACGAGCAGTACTTC | CSADSRDSSYEQYF | - | TRBV20-1 | - | TRBJ2-7
TGTGCCAGCAGCTTATACTGGTCAATGCAGTTCTTC | CASSLYWSMQFF | - | TRBV7-2 | - | TRBJ2-1
TGCGCCAGCAGCCAATCCCCGGGACAGGGTTCTACTGAAGCTTTCTTT | CASSQSPGQGSTEAFF | TRBD1 | TRBV4-1 | - | TRBJ1-1
TGCGCCAGCAGCCAAGGCCTTTATGGGAGTCATGAGCAGTTCTTC | CASSQGLYGSHEQFF | - | TRBV4-3 | - | TRBJ2-1
TGTGCCAGCAGCTCCCGTGGGGTCGGGGATCACGAGCAGTACTTC | CASSSRGVGDHEQYF | - | TRBV11-3 | - | TRBJ2-7
TGTGCCAGCAGCCAAGTAGGGGCCGGGGAGCTGTTTTTT | CASSQVGAGELFF | - | TRBV3-1 | - | TRBJ2-2
TGTGCCAGCAGTGTTAGAACACCGCCAGGTCAGGGGACTGAAGCTTTCTTT | CASSVRTPPGQGTEAFF | - | TRBV2 | - | TRBJ1-1
TGTGCCAGCAGCCAAGATAAAACTAATGAAAAACTGTTTTTT | CASSQDKTNEKLFF | - | TRBV3-1 | - | TRBJ1-4
TGTGCCAGCAGCAAGGAGATTCTAGCCAAAAACATTCAGTACTTC | CASSKEILAKNIQYF | - | TRBV12-3/TRBV12-4 | - | TRBJ2-4
TGTGCCACCAGCAGAGACAGGATTTATGGCTACACCTTC | CATSRDRIYGYTF | - | TRBV15 | few | TRBJ1-2
TGTGCCAGCAGCCAAGATGGGACAGGGTCGGTCTACGAGCAGTACTTC | CASSQDGTGSVYEQYF | TRBD1 | TRBV14 | - | TRBJ2-7
TGTGCCACCAGCAGAGGGGCCCCCGACGCCAAAAACATTCAGTACTTC | CATSRGAPDAKNIQYF | - | TRBV15 | - | TRBJ2-4
TGCAGTGCCCAATGGGAGCGAAGCTCCTACAATGAGCAGTTCTTC | CSAQWERSSYNEQFF | - | TRBV20-1 | - | TRBJ2-1
TGCGCCAGCAGCTTGGACTTCCGGGGGAACACTGAAGCTTTCTTT | CASSLDFRGNTEAFF | - | TRBV5-1 | - | TRBJ1-1
TGTGCCAGCAGCTGGGGACAGGATAATGAAAAACTGTTTTTT | CASSWGQDNEKLFF | TRBD1 | TRBV7-9 | - | TRBJ1-4
TGTGCCAGCAGTGAATATACCCTAGGAGGGAGCGAACCTATGTGGGAGCAGTACTTC | CASSEYTLGGSEPMWEQYF | - | TRBV25-1 | few | TRBJ2-5
TGCGCCAGCAGCCCGGATGGCTACGAGCAGTACTTC | CASSPDGYEQYF | - | TRBV5-1 | many | TRBJ2-7
TGTGCCAGCAGGCCGAAGTTTCGGCTAGCGGGAGTACGGAATGAGCAGTTCTTC | CASRPKFRLAGVRNEQFF | TRBD2 | TRBV7-9 | - | TRBJ2-1
TGTGCCATCAGGCAAGGACTAGCGGGAAACTCCTACGAGCAGTACTTC | CAIRQGLAGNSYEQYF | TRBD2 | TRBV10-3 | few | TRBJ2-7
TGTGCCAGCAGTTTTTCGGGTGAGCAGTTCTTC | CASSFSGEQFF | - | TRBV12-3/TRBV12-4 | many | TRBJ2-1
TGCGCCAGCCGGCTCGGGTGGCTAGCGGGGAGCGCAGATACGCAGTATTTT | CASRLGWLAGSADTQYF | TRBD2 | TRBV5-1 | once | TRBJ2-3
TGCAGTGCCAAAGGACCTGAACCACCCTACAATGAGCAGTTCTTC | CSAKGPEPPYNEQFF | - | TRBV20-1 | - | TRBJ2-1
TGTGCCAGCAGGGGGGCAGAGCTCCACTATGGCTACACCTTC | CASRGAELHYGYTF | - | TRBV28 | - | TRBJ1-2
TGCAGTGCGGACGGGCCTGGGGGGGACTATGGCTACACCTTC | CSADGPGGDYGYTF | - | TRBV20-1 | few | TRBJ1-2
TGTGCCAGCAGCTTGGCCACGGGAGCACCAGATACGCAGTATTTT | CASSLATGAPDTQYF | - | TRBV5-5 | - | TRBJ2-3
TGCAGCGTTGAGGCAGGGGTGAACACTGAAGCTTTCTTT | CSVEAGVNTEAFF | - | TRBV29-1 | - | TRBJ1-1
TGCGCCAGCAGCTTGGAGGGACTAGCGGGCTCGCCGGATACGCAGTATTTT | CASSLEGLAGSPDTQYF | TRBD2 | TRBV5-1 | - | TRBJ2-3
TGTGCCAGCAGCTTAGTTCGGCATGATGGCTACACCTTC | CASSLVRHDGYTF | - | TRBV13 | - | TRBJ1-2